This TCR beta chain was captured by sequencing in a study of T cells expressing NK-cell markers. TCRdb re-called the 5' RACE reads; every CDR3 protein appears as one record, without DNA. Its listing shows 200,000 to 300,000 distinct CDR3 sequences. General study points: The study left the HCMV specificity of expanded NKG2C+ T cell clones unresolved.

In the case of this clonotype: What it binds is not known.

The CDR3 contains 13 residues. The germline V gene encodes CDR1 MNHEY and CDR2 SVGAGI. The V and J genes are TRBV6-5 and TRBJ1-1; the D gene TCRdb calls, TRBD1, cannot be checked with no DNA. What was sequenced was blood T cells: a sorted CD56 or NKG2C T cell subset, CD4+ or CD8+ T cells, or bulk PBMC T cells (not recorded which). The receptor was derived from a woman aged 18 to 75 in good health. CDR3 sequence: CASSYRGNTEAFF.